The 9 T cell receptor beta chains in this list originate from one sample, sequenced in a study of CD8 T cells in Susac syndrome. RNA amounts of roughly 0.45 to 1 ug underwent reverse transcription with random hexamers. One entry per CDR3 protein results from TCRdb running MiXCR on the immunoSEQ multiplex PCR reads. The table includes approximately 160,000 distinct CDR3 sequences, just under 95% detected once. Sequenced material: CD4+ T cells from PBMCs. These receptors all stem from a human donor in good health.

The genes are TRBV14 and TRBJ2-1; D possibly corresponds to TRBD1 (5 bases). This CDR3 has 14 residues. Trimming pared 2 bases from V and 7 bases from J, leaving 12 bases between. Germline assignment: CDR1 SGHDN and CDR2 FVKESK. The chain's CDR3 is CASSQLTDPNEQFF. The DNA for the CDR3 is TGTGCCAGCAGCCAACTGACAGATCCTAATGAGCAGTTCTTC.

In DNA, the CDR3 is TGCGCCAGCAGCCAAGAGAACAAAGAGACCCAGTACTTC. This gives the protein CASSQENKETQYF. The chain has TRBV5-1 and TRBJ2-5; D is uncertain. CDR1 SGHRS and CDR2 YFSETQ come from the germline V gene. Trimming took 4 bases from V and 3 from J, leaving 10 bases between them. This CDR3 contains 13 residues. The whole variable domain, remainder taken from reference TRBV5-1 and TRBJ2-5, is KAGVTQTPRYLIKTRGQQVTLSCSPISGHRSVSWYQQTPGQGLQFLFEYFSETQRNKGNFPGRFSGRQFSNSRSEMNVSTLELGDSALYLCASSQENKETQYFGPGTRLLVL.

J is TRBJ2-1 and V is TRBV5-6; D may be TRBD2 (6 bases). CDR3 length equals 14 residues. V was cut by 2 bases and J by 5 bases, with 11 bases left in between. Germline values: CDR1 SGHDT, CDR2 YYEEEE. CDR3 nucleotides: TGTGCCAGCAGCTTTTGGGGACTCCACAATGAGCAGTTCTTC. Amino acid sequence: CASSFWGLHNEQFF. Filled out from reference TRBV5-6 and TRBJ2-1, the complete variable domain reads DAGVTQSPTHLIKTRGQQVTLRCSPKSGHDTVSWYQQALGQGPQFIFQYYEEEERQRGNFPDRFSGHQFPNYSSELNVNALLLGDSALYLCASSFWGLHNEQFFGPGTRLTVL.

The CDR3 region is CSAAFMGENTEAFF. The CDR3 nucleotides are TGCAGCGCCGCCTTTATGGGGGAGAACACTGAAGCTTTCTTT. The chain uses TRBV29-1 and TRBJ1-1, with D perhaps TRBD1 (5 bases). The CDR3 extends over 14 amino acids. With 7 bases removed from V and 1 base from J, the gap between germline ends came to 16 bases. CDR1 is SQVTM, CDR2 ANQGSEA, per germline. The entire variable domain, with the rest obtained from reference TRBV29-1 and TRBJ1-1, is as follows: SAVISQKPSRDICQRGTSLTIQCQVDSQVTMMFWYRQQPGQSLTLIATANQGSEATYESGFVIDKFPISRPNLTFSTLTVSNMSPEDSSIYLCSAAFMGENTEAFFGQGTRLTVV.

This sequence joins TRBV19 and TRBJ2-5; no definite D call. The germline V gene has CDR1 LNHDA and CDR2 SQIVND (reference sequence). The length of the CDR3 is 13 residues. Trimming left V 2 bases short and J 5 bases short, with 9 bases between. The CDR3 region is CASSIPGWETQYF. DNA for the CDR3: TGTGCCAGTAGTATACCGGGTTGGGAGACCCAGTACTTC.

The rearrangement links TRBV4-2 to TRBJ2-7; the D is unclear. V gave up 0 bases and J gave up 4 bases, with 10 bases separating them. The CDR3 spans 14 residues. The V gene's germline CDR1 is LGHNA and CDR2 YNFKEQ. As DNA, the CDR3 is TGTGCCAGCAGCCAAGACCTTCGCTTATACGAGCAGTACTTC. It specifies CASSQDLRLYEQYF.

The J gene is TRBJ2-3, the V gene TRBV27; TRBD2 is a possible D gene (5 bases). The V end lost 6 bases, the J end lost 6 bases, and 13 bases lay between the germline ends. Looked up from germline, CDR1 is MNHEY and CDR2 is SMNVEV (reference sequence). This CDR3 is built from 13 residues. The CDR3 nucleotides read TGTGCCAGCAGATCACATAGCGAGGATACGCAGTATTTT. Its protein product is CASRSHSEDTQYF.

The chain combines TRBV29-1 with TRBJ1-1; 7 bases are a match to TRBD1. Germline CDR1 reads SQVTM; CDR2 reads ANQGSEA. V lost 1 base to trimming and J lost 4 bases; unmatched junction nucleotides: 3. CDR3 length: 13 residues. CDR3 protein: CSVEVDRVTEAFF. The CDR3 DNA reads TGCAGCGTTGAAGTCGACAGGGTCACTGAAGCTTTCTTT.

There are a few counts of this clonotype. This chain uses TRBV2 with TRBJ1-2; tentatively, D is TRBD1 (5 bases). This CDR3 region has 13 residues. The V and J ends lost 5 bases and 0 bases respectively, with 7 bases between them. From germline, CDR1 is SNHLY and CDR2 FYNNEI. This CDR3 reads CASSSTANYGYTF. The CDR3 DNA follows: TGTGCCAGCAGTTCGACAGCTAACTATGGCTACACCTTC. Complete variable domain (other parts from reference TRBV2 and TRBJ1-2): EPEVTQTPSHQVTQMGQEVILRCVPISNHLYFYWYRQILGQKVEFLVSFYNNEISEKSEIFDDQFSVERPDGSNFTLKIRSTKLEDSAMYFCASSSTANYGYTFGSGTRLTVV.